Each of the 19 T cell receptor beta chains below was sequenced from the same sample in a study of monozygotic twins with inflammatory bowel disease. With the 5' RACE reads reprocessed, TCRdb shows one record per CDR3 protein and no DNA. Found here are approximately 330,000 distinct CDR3 sequences; the top ten clones hold 2% to 2.5%. Specimen: blood. The receptors originated from a human donor with ulcerative colitis or Crohn's disease, or a healthy co-twin of an affected twin (not recorded which).

This chain uses TRBV4-1 with TRBJ2-1; there is no DNA to check the TCRdb D call of TRBD2. Germline V gives CDR1 MGHRA, CDR2 YSYEKL. This CDR3 is built from 19 residues. The CDR3: CASSQDSSGRVLSYNEQFF.

This chain connects TRBV5-1 to TRBJ2-2. Looked up from germline, CDR1 is SGHRS and CDR2 is YFSETQ. This CDR3 comprises 14 residues. CDR3 sequence: CASSLEGGTGELFF.

The chain links TRBV20-1 to TRBJ1-3. CDR3 length: 13 residues. Germline V gene data show CDR1 as DFQATT and CDR2 as SNEGSKA (reference sequence). CDR3 in amino acids: CSATDSFGNTIYF.

J is TRBJ2-7 and V is TRBV7-8. The CDR3 consists of 14 residues. The germline CDR1 and CDR2 sequences are SGHVS and FQNEAQ. The CDR3 spells CASSLDALTYEQYF.

This sequence joins TRBV5-4 and TRBJ2-4; TCRdb names TRBD1, which stays unverified in the absence of DNA. The length of the CDR3 is 12 residues. The germline V gene has CDR1 SGHNT and CDR2 YYREEE (reference sequence). CDR3 in amino acids: CASSTQGGIQYF.

The CDR3 reads CASSLMEDTQYF. J is TRBJ2-3 and V is TRBV5-1. This CDR3 has 12 residues. The germline V gene has CDR1 SGHRS and CDR2 YFSETQ.

This chain links TRBV4-2 with TRBJ2-1; without DNA, the TCRdb call of TRBD1 cannot be checked. CDR1 and CDR2 from the germline V gene are LGHNA and YNFKEQ. The CDR3 loop spans 13 amino acids. CDR3 sequence reads: CASSQASGLEQFF.

The V gene is TRBV20-1, the J gene TRBJ2-7; checking the TCRdb D call of TRBD1 is not possible without DNA. The CDR3 spans 15 residues. The V gene's germline CDR1 is DFQATT and CDR2 SNEGSKA (reference sequence). CDR3 protein: CSASTGQEHSYEQYF.

The V call is TRBV29-1, the J call TRBJ2-5; the TCRdb call, TRBD1, lacks DNA for checking. This CDR3 spans 14 amino acids. Per germline, CDR1 SQVTM and CDR2 ANQGSEA. This CDR3 is CSVEDRDGQETQYF. The variable domain in full, with the rest retrieved from reference TRBV29-1 and TRBJ2-5, is SAVISQKPSRDICQRGTSLTIQCQVDSQVTMMFWYRQQPGQSLTLIATANQGSEATYESGFVIDKFPISRPNLTFSTLTVSNMSPEDSSIYLCSVEDRDGQETQYFGPGTRLLVL.

The V and J genes are TRBV15 and TRBJ2-2; absent DNA, TCRdb's TRBD1 call cannot be checked. Germline CDR1 and CDR2: LNHNV and YYDKDF (reference sequence). This CDR3 spans 17 amino acids. This CDR3 reads CATSRAHASREAGELFF. The full variable domain, rest sourced from reference TRBV15 and TRBJ2-2, is DAMVIQNPRYQVTQFGKPVTLSCSQTLNHNVMYWYQQKSSQAPKLLFHYYDKDFNNEADTPDNFQSRRPNTSFCFLDIRSPGLGDTAMYLCATSRAHASREAGELFFGEGSRLTVL.

The chain couples TRBV11-3 to TRBJ2-2; TCRdb's D call of TRBD1 is untestable without DNA. The CDR3 length is 15 residues. The germline V gene encodes CDR1 SGHNT and CDR2 YENEEA. This chain's CDR3 is CASSLVGAATGELFF. Using reference TRBV11-3 and TRBJ2-2 for the parts outside the CDR3, the full variable domain is EAGVVQSPRYKIIEKKQPVAFWCNPISGHNTLYWYLQNLGQGPELLIRYENEEAVDDSQLPKDRFSAERLKGVDSTLKIQPAELGDSAVYLCASSLVGAATGELFFGEGSRLTVL.

The rearrangement joins TRBV5-6 to TRBJ2-2; TCRdb calls TRBD1, which cannot be checked without DNA. The CDR3 consists of 14 residues. Germline values: CDR1 SGHDT, CDR2 YYEEEE. CDR3 protein: CASSFQGGTGELFF.

This rearrangement joins TRBV20-1 to TRBJ2-3; TCRdb's D gene call, TRBD2, goes unchecked for lack of DNA. CDR3 length: 14 residues. Germline loops: CDR1 DFQATT, CDR2 SNEGSKA (reference sequence). The CDR3 loop is CSARGAGGTDTQYF.

The chain carries TRBV3-1 and TRBJ1-3. CDR1 and CDR2 from the germline V gene are LGHDT and YNNKEL (reference sequence). The CDR3 contains 15 residues. Here the CDR3 reads CASSPWTDSGNTIYF.

The rearrangement uses TRBV29-1 and TRBJ1-1. CDR1 and CDR2 (germline): SQVTM, ANQGSEA. The CDR3 contains 12 residues. The CDR3 sequence: CSVRMGNTEAFF.

Here the CDR3 reads CASSLGRSYGYTF. This chain joins TRBV28 and TRBJ1-2. The CDR3 contains 13 residues. Germline assignment: CDR1 MDHEN and CDR2 SYDVKM.

CDR3 protein: CASSLLTGGIINEQYF. This rearrangement joins TRBV5-1 to TRBJ2-7; TCRdb selects TRBD1, and the lack of DNA leaves this call unchecked. Germline V gives CDR1 SGHRS, CDR2 YFSETQ. The CDR3 covers 16 residues.

The genes are TRBV5-5 and TRBJ1-4; TCRdb gives TRBD1 as the D gene, but with no DNA this cannot be confirmed. The CDR3 has 17 residues. CDR1 is SGHKS and CDR2 is YYEKEE in the germline V gene (reference sequence). The CDR3 reads CASSSVGTGVEDEKLFF.

The chain has TRBV7-9 and TRBJ1-6; without DNA, the TCRdb call of TRBD1 cannot be checked. Germline V gene lookup returns CDR1 SEHNR and CDR2 FQNEAQ (reference sequence). The CDR3 is 14 amino acids. CDR3 amino acids: CASSPGAGGSPLHF.